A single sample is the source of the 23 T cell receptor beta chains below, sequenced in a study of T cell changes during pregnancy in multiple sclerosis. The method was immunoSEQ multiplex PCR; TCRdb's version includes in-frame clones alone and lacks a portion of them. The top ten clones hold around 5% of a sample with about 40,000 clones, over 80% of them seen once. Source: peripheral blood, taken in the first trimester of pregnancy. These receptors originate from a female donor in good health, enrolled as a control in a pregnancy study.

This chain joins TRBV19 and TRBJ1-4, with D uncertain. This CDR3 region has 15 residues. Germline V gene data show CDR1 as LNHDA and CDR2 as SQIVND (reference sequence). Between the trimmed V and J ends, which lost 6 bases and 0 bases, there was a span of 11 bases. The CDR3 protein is CASRYFGATNEKLFF. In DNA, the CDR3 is TGTGCCAGTAGATACTTTGGTGCAACTAATGAAAAACTGTTTTTT.

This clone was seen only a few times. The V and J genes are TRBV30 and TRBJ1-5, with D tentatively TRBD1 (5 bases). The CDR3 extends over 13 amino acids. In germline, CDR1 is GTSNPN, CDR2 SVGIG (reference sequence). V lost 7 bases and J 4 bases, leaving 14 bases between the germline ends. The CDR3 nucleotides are TGTGCCTTGAAAGGGGCGGTGAATCAGCCCCAGCATTTT. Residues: CALKGAVNQPQHF. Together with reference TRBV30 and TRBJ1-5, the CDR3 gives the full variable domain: SQTIHQWPATLVQPVGSPLSLECTVEGTSNPNLYWYRQAAGRGLQLLFYSVGIGQISSEVPQNLSASRPQDRQFILSSKKLLLSDSGFYLCALKGAVNQPQHFGDGTRLSIL.

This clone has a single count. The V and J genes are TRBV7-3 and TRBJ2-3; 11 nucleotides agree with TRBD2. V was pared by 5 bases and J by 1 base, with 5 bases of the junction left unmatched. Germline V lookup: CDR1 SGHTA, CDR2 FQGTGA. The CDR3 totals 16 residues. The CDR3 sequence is CASSPGTSGRTDTQYF. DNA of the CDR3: TGTGCCAGCAGCCCGGGGACTAGCGGACGCACAGATACGCAGTATTTT.

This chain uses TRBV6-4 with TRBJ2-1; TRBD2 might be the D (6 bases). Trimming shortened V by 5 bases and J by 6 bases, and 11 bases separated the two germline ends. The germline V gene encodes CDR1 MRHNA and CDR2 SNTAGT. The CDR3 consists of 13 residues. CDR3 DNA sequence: TGTGCCAGCAGTCGCGGGACTGCCAATGAGCAGTTCTTC. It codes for CASSRGTANEQFF.

CDR3 coding DNA: TGTGCCTGGACTTCCCCCCCACTCAATCAGCCCCAGCATTTT. Amino acids: CAWTSPPLNQPQHF. This chain links TRBV30 with TRBJ1-5; D is unresolved. Trimming cost V 4 bases and J 3 bases, with 13 bases left between them. Germline lookup yields CDR1 GTSNPN and CDR2 SVGIG (reference sequence). The CDR3 extends over 14 amino acids. The full variable domain, rest sourced from reference TRBV30 and TRBJ1-5, is SQTIHQWPATLVQPVGSPLSLECTVEGTSNPNLYWYRQAAGRGLQLLFYSVGIGQISSEVPQNLSASRPQDRQFILSSKKLLLSDSGFYLCAWTSPPLNQPQHFGDGTRLSIL.

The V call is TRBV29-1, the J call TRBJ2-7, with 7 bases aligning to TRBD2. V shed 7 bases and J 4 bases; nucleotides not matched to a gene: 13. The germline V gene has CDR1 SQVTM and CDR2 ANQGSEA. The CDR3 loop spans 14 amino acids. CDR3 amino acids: CSALLAKPSYEQYF. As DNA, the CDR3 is TGCAGCGCCCTACTAGCGAAACCTTCTTACGAGCAGTACTTC.

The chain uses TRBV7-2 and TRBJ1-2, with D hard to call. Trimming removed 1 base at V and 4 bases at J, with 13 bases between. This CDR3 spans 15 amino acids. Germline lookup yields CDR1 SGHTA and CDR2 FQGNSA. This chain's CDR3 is CASSLVGTQSYGYTF. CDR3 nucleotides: TGTGCCAGCAGCTTAGTAGGTACACAGTCCTATGGCTACACCTTC.

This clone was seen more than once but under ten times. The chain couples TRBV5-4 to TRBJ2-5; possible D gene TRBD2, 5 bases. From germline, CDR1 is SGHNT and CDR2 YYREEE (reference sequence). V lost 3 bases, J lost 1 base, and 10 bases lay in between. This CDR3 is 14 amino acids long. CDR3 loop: CASSSPRGQETQYF. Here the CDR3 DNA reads TGTGCCAGCAGCTCACCCCGGGGCCAAGAGACCCAGTACTTC. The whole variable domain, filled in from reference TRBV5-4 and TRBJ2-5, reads ETGVTQSPTHLIKTRGQQVTLRCSSQSGHNTVSWYQQALGQGPQFIFQYYREEENGRGNFPPRFSGLQFPNYSSELNVNALELDDSALYLCASSSPRGQETQYFGPGTRLLVL.

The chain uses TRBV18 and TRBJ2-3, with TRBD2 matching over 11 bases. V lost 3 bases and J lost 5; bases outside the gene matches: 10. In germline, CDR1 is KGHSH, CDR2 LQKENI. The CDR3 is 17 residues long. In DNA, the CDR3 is TGTGCCAGCTCACCGCTGCCTGGGACTAGCGGAAGAGATACGCAGTATTTT. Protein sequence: CASSPLPGTSGRDTQYF. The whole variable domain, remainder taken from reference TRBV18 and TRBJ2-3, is NAGVMQNPRHLVRRRGQEARLRCSPMKGHSHVYWYRQLPEEGLKFMVYLQKENIIDESGMPKERFSAEFPKEGPSILRIQQVVRGDSAAYFCASSPLPGTSGRDTQYFGPGTRLTVL.

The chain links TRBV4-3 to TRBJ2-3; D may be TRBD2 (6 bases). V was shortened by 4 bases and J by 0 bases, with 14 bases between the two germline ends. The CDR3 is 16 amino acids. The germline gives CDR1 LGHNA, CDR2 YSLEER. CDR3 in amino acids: CASSPGAGTSTDTQYF. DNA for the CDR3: TGCGCCAGCAGCCCCGGCGCAGGGACTAGCACAGATACGCAGTATTTT.

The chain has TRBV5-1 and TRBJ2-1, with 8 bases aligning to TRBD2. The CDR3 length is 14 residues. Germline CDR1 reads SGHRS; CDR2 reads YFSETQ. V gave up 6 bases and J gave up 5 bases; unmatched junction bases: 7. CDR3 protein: CASTRTSLHNEQFF. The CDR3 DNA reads TGCGCCAGCACCCGGACTAGCCTACACAATGAGCAGTTCTTC.

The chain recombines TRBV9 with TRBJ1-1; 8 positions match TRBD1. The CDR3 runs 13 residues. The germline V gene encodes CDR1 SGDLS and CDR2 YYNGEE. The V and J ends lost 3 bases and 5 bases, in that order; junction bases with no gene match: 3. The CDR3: CASSDTGGTEAFF. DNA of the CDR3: TGTGCCAGCAGCGATACAGGGGGTACTGAAGCTTTCTTT.

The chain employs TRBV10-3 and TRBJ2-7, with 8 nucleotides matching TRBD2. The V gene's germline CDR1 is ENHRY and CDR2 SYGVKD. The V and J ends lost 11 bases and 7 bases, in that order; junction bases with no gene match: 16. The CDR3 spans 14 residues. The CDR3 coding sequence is TGTGCCTCCCACGGGGTGGCGGGAGGTCGGGAGCAGTACTTC. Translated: CASHGVAGGREQYF.

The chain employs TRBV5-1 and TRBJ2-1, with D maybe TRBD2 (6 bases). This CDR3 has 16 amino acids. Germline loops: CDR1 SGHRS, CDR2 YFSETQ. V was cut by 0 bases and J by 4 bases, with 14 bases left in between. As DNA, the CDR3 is TGCGCCAGCAGCTTGGCGGATGCGGGGAGGTACAATGAGCAGTTCTTC. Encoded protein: CASSLADAGRYNEQFF.

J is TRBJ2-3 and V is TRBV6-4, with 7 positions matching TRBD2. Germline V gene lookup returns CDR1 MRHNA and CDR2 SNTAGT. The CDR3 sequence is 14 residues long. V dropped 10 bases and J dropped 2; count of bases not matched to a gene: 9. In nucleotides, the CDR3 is TGTGCCACCCCCGAGGGAGGGACCACAGATACGCAGTATTTT. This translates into CATPEGGTTDTQYF.

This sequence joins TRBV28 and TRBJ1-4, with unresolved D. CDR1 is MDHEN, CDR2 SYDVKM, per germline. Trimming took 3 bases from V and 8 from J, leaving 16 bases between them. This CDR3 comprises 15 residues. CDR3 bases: TGTGCCAGCAGTTTTTCCGCCCTACCGAGGGAAAAACTGTTTTTT. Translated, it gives CASSFSALPREKLFF.

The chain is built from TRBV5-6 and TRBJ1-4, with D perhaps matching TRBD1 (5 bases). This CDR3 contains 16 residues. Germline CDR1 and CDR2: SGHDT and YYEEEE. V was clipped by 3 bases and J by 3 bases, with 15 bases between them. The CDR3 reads CASSYTTGTSNEKLFF. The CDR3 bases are TGTGCCAGCAGCTACACAACCGGGACTTCTAATGAAAAACTGTTTTTT.

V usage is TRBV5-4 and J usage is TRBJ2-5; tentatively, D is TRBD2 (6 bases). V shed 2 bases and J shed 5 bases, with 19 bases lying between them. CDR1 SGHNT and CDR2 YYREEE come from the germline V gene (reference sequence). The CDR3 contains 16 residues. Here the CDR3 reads CASSFSGRREAETQYF. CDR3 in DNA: TGTGCCAGCAGCTTTAGCGGTCGGAGGGAGGCGGAGACCCAGTACTTC.

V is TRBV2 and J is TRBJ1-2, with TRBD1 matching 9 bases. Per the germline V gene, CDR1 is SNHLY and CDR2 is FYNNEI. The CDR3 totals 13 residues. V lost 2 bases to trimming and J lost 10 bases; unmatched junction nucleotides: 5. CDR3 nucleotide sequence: TGTGCCAGCAGTGAAAGACAGGGGGGCTTCTACACCTTC. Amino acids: CASSERQGGFYTF.

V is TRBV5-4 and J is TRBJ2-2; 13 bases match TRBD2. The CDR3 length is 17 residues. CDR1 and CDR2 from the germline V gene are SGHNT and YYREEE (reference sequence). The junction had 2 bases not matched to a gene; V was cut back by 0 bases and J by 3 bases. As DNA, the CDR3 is TGTGCCAGCAGCTTGGGACTAGCGGGGGGACACACCGGGGAGCTGTTTTTT. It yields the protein CASSLGLAGGHTGELFF.

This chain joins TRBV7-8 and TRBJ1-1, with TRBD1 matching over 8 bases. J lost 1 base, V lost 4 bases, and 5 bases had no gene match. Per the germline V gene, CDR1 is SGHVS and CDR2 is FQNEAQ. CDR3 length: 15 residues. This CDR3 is CASSYTGGGNTEAFF. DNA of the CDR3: TGTGCCAGCAGCTATACAGGGGGAGGGAACACTGAAGCTTTCTTT.

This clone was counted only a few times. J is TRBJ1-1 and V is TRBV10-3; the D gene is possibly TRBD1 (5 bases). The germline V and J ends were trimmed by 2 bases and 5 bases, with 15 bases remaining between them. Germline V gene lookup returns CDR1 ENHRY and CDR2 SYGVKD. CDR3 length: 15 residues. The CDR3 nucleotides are TGTGCCATCAGTGAGACCTCAGGGATAGGGACTGAAGCTTTCTTT. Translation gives CAISETSGIGTEAFF.

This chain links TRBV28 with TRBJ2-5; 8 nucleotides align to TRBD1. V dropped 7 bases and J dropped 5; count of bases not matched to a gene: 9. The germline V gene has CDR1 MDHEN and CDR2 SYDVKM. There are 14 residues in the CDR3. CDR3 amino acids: CASTDRGIEETQYF. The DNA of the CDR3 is TGTGCCAGCACCGACAGGGGAATTGAGGAGACCCAGTACTTC.